This T cell receptor beta chain appears in the sequencing data of a study of T cell changes during pregnancy in multiple sclerosis. Assay used: immunoSEQ multiplex PCR; TCRdb lists only in-frame clones, some missing. The data contain about 75,000 clones, 94% of them singletons. The V and J ends lost 3 bases and 1 base respectively, with 25 bases between them. This CDR3 region has 20 residues. Germline CDR1 LGHNA, CDR2 YSLEER. The sample consisted of CD4+ T cells from peripheral blood mononuclear cells, taken after pregnancy. This chain joins TRBV4-3 and TRBJ2-1, with TRBD2 as a possible D gene (7 bases). This clonotype originated in a female donor with multiple sclerosis, enrolled in a pregnancy study. The CDR3 DNA is TGCGCCAGCAGCCAGTGGGGTTCGGGGGCGGGAGTTCATTCCTACAATGAGCAGTTCTTC. It codes for CASSQWGSGAGVHSYNEQFF.